These 31 T cell receptor beta chains were all obtained from the same sample, sequenced in a study of shared clonotypes between healthy human individuals. The method was immunoSEQ multiplex PCR; TCRdb's version includes in-frame clones alone and lacks a portion of them. The sample contains some 1.4 million clones, more than 95% of which appear only once. Sequencing was done on a sample of naive CD4+ T cells sorted from blood. Stated subset: CD45RA+ positively selected. Source of these receptors: a young man in good health.

This chain joins TRBV7-9 and TRBJ2-4; 9 bases are a match to TRBD2. The junction had 14 bases not matched to a gene; V was cut back by 6 bases and J by 5 bases. CDR3 length: 17 residues. Germline CDR1 reads SEHNR; CDR2 reads FQNEAQ (reference sequence). The CDR3 region has the DNA TGTGCCAGCAGTAACCCTCGGGCGGGAGGGCCCGAAAACATTCAGTACTTC. It translates to CASSNPRAGGPENIQYF.

V and J are TRBV6-1 and TRBJ2-5; D gene uncertain. Germline CDR1 and CDR2: MNHNS and SASEGT. There are 10 residues in the CDR3. V was trimmed by 5 bases and J by 4 bases, leaving 2 bases between them. CDR3 protein: CASSRETQYF. In DNA, the CDR3 is TGTGCCAGCAGTCGAGAGACCCAGTACTTC.

V is TRBV21-1 and J is TRBJ2-7; the table's D call, TRBD2, has no DNA check behind it. TRBV21-1 is assigned pseudogene status. The CDR3 has 22 residues. The CDR3 region is CASSRTGVFALAGGPRSYEQYF. The CDR3 DNA reads TGTGCCAGCAGCAGAACAGGGGTTTTCGCACTAGCGGGAGGGCCGCGTAGCTACGAGCAGTACTTC.

J is TRBJ2-7 and V is TRBV7-9, with TRBD1 matching 8 bases. The CDR3 is 13 residues long. Germline V lookup: CDR1 SEHNR, CDR2 FQNEAQ (reference sequence). V was pared by 5 bases and J by 6 bases, with 6 bases of the junction left unmatched. The chain's CDR3 is CASSVTGAGEQYF. The CDR3 region has the DNA TGTGCCAGCAGCGTGACAGGGGCGGGCGAGCAGTACTTC.

V is TRBV18 and J is TRBJ2-3; perhaps TRBD1 as D (5 bases). This CDR3 has 15 residues. The germline V and J ends were trimmed by 2 bases and 4 bases, with 13 bases remaining between them. In germline, CDR1 is KGHSH, CDR2 LQKENI. Here the CDR3 reads CASSPVQGSPDTQYF. Here the CDR3 DNA reads TGTGCCAGCTCACCAGTTCAGGGTTCGCCAGATACGCAGTATTTT.

This rearrangement joins TRBV29-1 to TRBJ1-1; D is unclear. The CDR3 length is 14 residues. Trimming removed 6 bases from V and 5 bases from J, with 19 bases in between. CDR1 is SQVTM, CDR2 ANQGSEA, per germline. CDR3 bases: TGCAGCGTCCTTGAAGGCGGGGTTTGGACTGAAGCTTTCTTT. This gives the protein CSVLEGGVWTEAFF.

This chain links TRBV5-4 with TRBJ2-5, with unresolved D. The CDR3 sequence is 12 residues long. Germline-derived CDR1 and CDR2 are SGHNT and YYREEE (reference sequence). Trimming removed 0 bases at V and 7 bases at J, with 7 bases between. CDR3 protein: CASSLVPGTQYF. The DNA for the CDR3 is TGTGCCAGCAGCTTGGTCCCCGGGACCCAGTACTTC.

The chain recombines TRBV29-1 with TRBJ2-5, with D maybe TRBD2 (6 bases). V shed 6 bases and J shed 1 base, with 12 bases lying between them. The CDR3 covers 13 residues. Looked up from germline, CDR1 is SQVTM and CDR2 is ANQGSEA. As DNA, the CDR3 is TGCAGCGTCGCCGGGACTTCCCAAGAGACCCAGTACTTC. It encodes CSVAGTSQETQYF.

This clone appeared a single time. The rearrangement uses TRBV6-1 and TRBJ1-1; 7 bases match TRBD1. V was clipped by 2 bases and J by 6 bases; unmatched bases: 12. The length of the CDR3 is 16 residues. CDR1 is MNHNS, CDR2 SASEGT, per germline. The CDR3 nucleotides read TGTGCCAGCAGTGAAAGAAGGGGGCGCCCGCCCGCTGAAGCTTTCTTT. It translates to CASSERRGRPPAEAFF.

The chain recombines TRBV30 with TRBJ1-1; 8 bases line up with TRBD1. V lost 2 bases to trimming and J lost 1 base; unmatched junction nucleotides: 3. The CDR3 length is 14 residues. CDR1 and CDR2 from the germline V gene are GTSNPN and SVGIG (reference sequence). The CDR3 sequence: CAWSRTGPNTEAFF. CDR3 nucleotides: TGTGCCTGGAGTCGGACAGGGCCGAACACTGAAGCTTTCTTT. Variable domain in full (rest from reference TRBV30 and TRBJ1-1): SQTIHQWPATLVQPVGSPLSLECTVEGTSNPNLYWYRQAAGRGLQLLFYSVGIGQISSEVPQNLSASRPQDRQFILSSKKLLLSDSGFYLCAWSRTGPNTEAFFGQGTRLTVV.

This chain links TRBV2 with TRBJ2-7, with 7 bases fitting TRBD1. This CDR3 has 15 residues. The trim removed 1 base at V and 3 bases at J, leaving 6 bases unmatched. Germline V gene sequence: CDR1 SNHLY, CDR2 FYNNEI. The CDR3 DNA sequence: TGTGCCAGCAGTGAAGAACAGGGGCGGCGCTACGAGCAGTACTTC. Translating gives CASSEEQGRRYEQYF.

The rearrangement links TRBV5-1 to TRBJ2-3; D not certain. The CDR3 has 13 residues. With 6 bases removed from V and 0 bases from J, the gap between germline ends came to 8 bases. Germline V gives CDR1 SGHRS, CDR2 YFSETQ. The CDR3 DNA sequence: TGCGCCAGCACCCCAGCTAGCACAGATACGCAGTATTTT. Residues: CASTPASTDTQYF.

V gene TRBV5-1 combines with J gene TRBJ2-2, with a tentative D call TRBD2 (5 bases). The CDR3 totals 15 residues. From germline, CDR1 is SGHRS and CDR2 YFSETQ. The ends were cut back, 0 bases at V and 6 bases at J, with 12 bases in the middle. This CDR3 reads CASSLEGAGAGELFF. DNA for the CDR3: TGCGCCAGCAGCTTGGAGGGAGCAGGTGCCGGGGAGCTGTTTTTT. The full variable domain, in which reference TRBV5-1 and TRBJ2-2 provide the parts outside the CDR3, is KAGVTQTPRYLIKTRGQQVTLSCSPISGHRSVSWYQQTPGQGLQFLFEYFSETQRNKGNFPGRFSGRQFSNSRSEMNVSTLELGDSALYLCASSLEGAGAGELFFGEGSRLTVL.

The chain uses TRBV10-3 and TRBJ1-3, with D hard to call. Trimming took 2 bases from V and 4 from J, leaving 12 bases between them. Germline loops: CDR1 ENHRY, CDR2 SYGVKD. This CDR3 comprises 15 residues. Written as DNA, the CDR3 is TGTGCCATCAGTGAGAAGACGGCTCGCGGAAACACCATATATTTT. Protein product: CAISEKTARGNTIYF.

The gene calls are TRBV5-6 and TRBJ2-2, with unresolved D. Trimming cost V 2 bases and J 5 bases, with 10 bases left between them. Germline V gene lookup returns CDR1 SGHDT and CDR2 YYEEEE. This CDR3 has 14 residues. CDR3 loop: CASSFIFGTGELFF. The CDR3 DNA is TGTGCCAGCAGCTTTATTTTTGGGACCGGGGAGCTGTTTTTT.

The CDR3 DNA reads TGCGCCAGCAGCGGGAATCCACAGGGCATACAAGAGACCCAGTACTTC. Encoded protein: CASSGNPQGIQETQYF. The J gene is TRBJ2-5, the V gene TRBV5-1, with D perhaps matching TRBD1 (6 bases). The V end was cut by 4 bases, the J end by 2 bases, with 18 bases between. Germline V lookup: CDR1 SGHRS, CDR2 YFSETQ. The CDR3 covers 16 residues.

The V call is TRBV18, the J call TRBJ2-2; D may be TRBD1 (6 bases). The CDR3 runs 17 residues. Germline CDR1 reads KGHSH; CDR2 reads LQKENI. V was pared by 4 bases and J by 5 bases, with 20 bases between. In DNA, the CDR3 is TGTGCCAGCTCACTAGCGAGGCCGGGACAAATTACCGGGGAGCTGTTTTTT. It encodes CASSLARPGQITGELFF.

The chain recombines TRBV5-1 with TRBJ2-1, with D perhaps TRBD1 (6 bases). V gave up 0 bases and J gave up 9 bases, with 10 bases separating them. Germline V gene data show CDR1 as SGHRS and CDR2 as YFSETQ. The CDR3 covers 13 residues. CDR3 coding DNA: TGCGCCAGCAGCTTGGAGGGGGTATTTGAGCAGTTCTTC. This gives the protein CASSLEGVFEQFF.

The chain carries TRBV5-1 and TRBJ2-1, with D perhaps matching TRBD1 or TRBD2 (5 bases each). Germline CDR1 is SGHRS and CDR2 is YFSETQ. V dropped 3 bases and J dropped 7 bases, with 17 bases sitting between them. The CDR3 sequence is 15 residues long. CDR3 nucleotide sequence: TGCGCCAGCAGCTGGCGCCGGGACCACTCGAATGAGCAGTTCTTC. Its translation is CASSWRRDHSNEQFF.

The chain is built from TRBV5-4 and TRBJ2-1; the match to TRBD2 covers 7 bases. Germline values: CDR1 SGHNT, CDR2 YYREEE (reference sequence). This CDR3 comprises 15 residues. The J segment lost 6 bases and the V segment lost 5 bases, leaving 11 bases of the junction unmatched. The CDR3 protein is CASRSGTGGFNEQFF. CDR3 DNA: TGTGCCAGCAGATCCGGGACGGGAGGATTCAATGAGCAGTTCTTC.

The J gene is TRBJ2-1, the V gene TRBV5-6, with D unclear. Germline V gives CDR1 SGHDT, CDR2 YYEEEE. The CDR3 runs to 15 residues. Trimming stripped 0 bases from V and 7 bases from J, with 14 bases between. CDR3 bases: TGTGCCAGCAGCTTGGGGGGAAGGCCCCTAAATGAGCAGTTCTTC. Translated: CASSLGGRPLNEQFF. The whole variable domain, remainder taken from reference TRBV5-6 and TRBJ2-1, is DAGVTQSPTHLIKTRGQQVTLRCSPKSGHDTVSWYQQALGQGPQFIFQYYEEEERQRGNFPDRFSGHQFPNYSSELNVNALLLGDSALYLCASSLGGRPLNEQFFGPGTRLTVL.

The chain combines TRBV6-5 with TRBJ2-3, with a weak D call TRBD2 (5 bases). The CDR3 loop spans 14 amino acids. The V and J ends lost 4 bases and 5 bases respectively, with 13 bases between them. Germline CDR1 MNHEY, CDR2 SVGAGI. The CDR3 DNA reads TGTGCCAGCAGTTTATGGGGAGTGGGAGATACGCAGTATTTT. Its protein is CASSLWGVGDTQYF.

The V call is TRBV6-1, the J call TRBJ2-7; possible D gene TRBD2, 6 bases. V lost 7 bases, J lost 7 bases, and 20 bases lay in between. The germline CDR1 and CDR2 sequences are MNHNS and SASEGT. The CDR3 contains 14 residues. The CDR3 nucleotides read TGTGCCAGCAACCCCCTGGGGGGAGAGGGGGAGCAGTACTTC. This codes for CASNPLGGEGEQYF.

The chain recombines TRBV7-2 with TRBJ2-3, with D perhaps TRBD2 (6 bases). In germline, CDR1 is SGHTA, CDR2 FQGNSA. The V end was cut by 2 bases, the J end by 2 bases, with 14 bases between. The CDR3 consists of 16 residues. CDR3: CASSLIRDFLTDTQYF. CDR3 DNA sequence: TGTGCCAGCAGCTTAATTAGGGACTTCCTCACAGATACGCAGTATTTT.

The gene calls are TRBV11-2 and TRBJ2-7, with TRBD1 identical over 9 bases. The germline V gene has CDR1 SGHAT and CDR2 FQNNGV. This CDR3 comprises 14 residues. Losses at the gene ends were 5 bases for V and 4 bases for J; bases not matched to a gene: 6. CDR3 in DNA: TGTGCCAGCAGCCGCCGGGACAGGGTGTACGAGCAGTACTTC. This encodes CASSRRDRVYEQYF.

The genes are TRBV4-1 and TRBJ2-1; tentative D call: TRBD2 (5 bases). This CDR3 is built from 15 residues. V lost 4 bases and J 8 bases, leaving 18 bases between the germline ends. Germline V gene data show CDR1 as MGHRA and CDR2 as YSYEKL. The CDR3 region has the DNA TGCGCCAGCAGCCCATTCGTTCCGGGATTCGATGAGCAGTTCTTC. This codes for CASSPFVPGFDEQFF.

The rearrangement uses TRBV5-8 and TRBJ2-5; no clear D gene. V lost 6 bases and J lost 2, with 14 bases in between. Germline V lookup: CDR1 SGHTS, CDR2 YDEGEE. CDR3 length equals 14 residues. For the CDR3, the DNA is TGTGCCAGCAACGCCGGGCAGAAACAAGAGACCCAGTACTTC. Its translation is CASNAGQKQETQYF.

V gene TRBV19 combines with J gene TRBJ1-2; D unclear. The CDR3 is 11 residues long. Germline V gene lookup returns CDR1 LNHDA and CDR2 SQIVND (reference sequence). Trimming removed 8 bases from V and 8 bases from J, with 12 bases in between. The CDR3 reads CASSQPSGYTF. The CDR3, as DNA: TGTGCCAGTTCCCAACCTTCGGGCTACACCTTC.

Only one count was recorded for this clone. J is TRBJ1-4 and V is TRBV5-1; D unclear. The CDR3 extends over 14 amino acids. Germline lookup yields CDR1 SGHRS and CDR2 YFSETQ. Trimming stripped 4 bases from V and 4 bases from J, with 11 bases between. The CDR3 DNA sequence: TGCGCCAGCAGCCCGGGAGCCTTTAATGAAAAACTGTTTTTT. Translation gives CASSPGAFNEKLFF. Full variable domain (remainder filled in from reference TRBV5-1 and TRBJ1-4): KAGVTQTPRYLIKTRGQQVTLSCSPISGHRSVSWYQQTPGQGLQFLFEYFSETQRNKGNFPGRFSGRQFSNSRSEMNVSTLELGDSALYLCASSPGAFNEKLFFGSGTQLSVL.

J is TRBJ2-5 and V is TRBV7-9; D is undetermined. In germline, CDR1 is SEHNR, CDR2 FQNEAQ (reference sequence). CDR3 length: 11 residues. V was shortened by 6 bases and J by 4 bases, with 6 bases between the two germline ends. The CDR3 loop reads CASRLGETQYF. The CDR3 DNA reads as TGTGCCAGCAGGCTTGGAGAGACCCAGTACTTC.

This rearrangement joins TRBV27 to TRBJ1-2; tentatively, D is TRBD1 (6 bases). Germline loops: CDR1 MNHEY, CDR2 SMNVEV (reference sequence). The length of the CDR3 is 14 residues. Trimming left V 6 bases short and J 9 bases short, with 20 bases between. DNA of the CDR3: TGTGCCAGCAGCTCAACAGGGCTTCTATTTAGCTACACCTTC. This sequence encodes CASSSTGLLFSYTF.